This T cell receptor (beta chain) comes out of a study of TIL therapy for anti-PD-1-resistant metastatic lung cancer. Study in general: Tumor harvest preceded PD-1/PD-L1 blockade, followed by nivolumab treatment.

CDR3 length: 13 residues. CDR1 and CDR2 (germline): SGHRS, YFSETQ. Trimming took 5 bases from V and 2 from J, leaving 11 bases between them. Sequencing used immunoSEQ v3. Produced via immunoSEQ multiplex PCR; TCRdb's table is partial and in-frame only. The table records about 57,000 clones, around three quarters of them present only once. The time point is: pre-treatment sample, taken before nivolumab and TIL therapy. The source of this sequence is a woman aged 30 to 85 with non-small cell lung cancer. The rearrangement joins TRBV5-1 to TRBJ2-7; D gene ambiguous. The sample was blood, taken at baseline. Here the CDR3 reads CASRKDETYEQYF. The CDR3 DNA sequence: TGCGCCAGCAGGAAGGACGAGACCTACGAGCAGTACTTC.